A single sample is the source of the 6 T cell receptor beta chains below, sequenced in a study of beta chain features in type 1 diabetes. As every portion of the isolated RNA was reverse transcribed, the sequencing read expressed TCRB transcripts. The assay was immunoSEQ multiplex PCR, and TCRdb's table has in-frame clones only and misses some. The sample records hundreds of thousands of clones, roughly 16% being singletons. Sequences were obtained from naive CD4+ T cells from blood. These receptors all come from a young man in good health.

This clone was seen a handful of times. This CDR3 reads CASGTLFQDTQYF. The CDR3 DNA follows: TGTGCCAGCGGGACGCTCTTCCAGGATACGCAGTATTTT. This chain connects TRBV2 to TRBJ2-3; either TRBD1 or TRBD2 may supply D (5 bases each). The CDR3 has 13 residues. V was shortened by 8 bases and J by 6 bases, with 15 bases between the two germline ends. Per the germline V gene, CDR1 is SNHLY and CDR2 is FYNNEI.

The chain recombines TRBV9 with TRBJ1-2, with a possible D match to TRBD1 (5 bases). V was cut by 4 bases and J by 2 bases, with 15 bases left in between. The CDR3 loop spans 15 amino acids. In germline, CDR1 is SGDLS, CDR2 YYNGEE. The CDR3 DNA sequence: TGTGCCAGCAGCCCCCTAGAAAGGGGAAACTATGGCTACACCTTC. Protein sequence: CASSPLERGNYGYTF.

The chain combines TRBV29-1 with TRBJ1-2; D gene ambiguous. CDR1 and CDR2 from the germline V gene are SQVTM and ANQGSEA. Trimming shortened V by 7 bases and J by 4 bases, and 10 bases separated the two germline ends. The CDR3 extends over 11 amino acids. DNA for the CDR3: TGCAGCGGGAGTTCGAGCTATGGCTACACCTTC. The encoded protein is CSGSSSYGYTF. The whole variable domain, filled in from reference TRBV29-1 and TRBJ1-2, reads SAVISQKPSRDICQRGTSLTIQCQVDSQVTMMFWYRQQPGQSLTLIATANQGSEATYESGFVIDKFPISRPNLTFSTLTVSNMSPEDSSIYLCSGSSSYGYTFGSGTRLTVV.

This rearrangement joins TRBV19 to TRBJ1-1; D gene uncertain. V lost 4 bases to trimming and J lost 8 bases, with 14 bases between them. Per the germline V gene, CDR1 is LNHDA and CDR2 is SQIVND (reference sequence). The length of the CDR3 is 13 residues. CDR3 sequence reads: CASSTPGGTEAFF. The CDR3 region has the DNA TGTGCCAGTAGTACACCGGGAGGAACGGAAGCTTTCTTT.

This clone was seen a few times. CDR3 amino acids: CASRVRGWETQYF. CDR3 sequence (DNA): TGTGCCAGCAGAGTTCGTGGATGGGAGACCCAGTACTTC. The chain joins TRBV6-5 to TRBJ2-5; no reliable D call. Per germline, CDR1 MNHEY and CDR2 SVGAGI. This CDR3 is 13 amino acids long. The V and J ends lost 6 bases and 5 bases respectively, with 13 bases between them.

The genes are TRBV28 and TRBJ1-5; 8 nucleotides line up with TRBD1. The CDR3 is made up of 14 amino acids. V lost 6 bases and J lost 3; bases outside the gene matches: 4. Germline V gene data show CDR1 as MDHEN and CDR2 as SYDVKM. DNA of the CDR3: TGTGCCAGCAGCACGCAGGGGGCCAATCAGCCCCAGCATTTT. Translating it yields CASSTQGANQPQHF.